This TCR beta chain was recovered during a study of blood T cell repertoires in COVID-19. CDR1 is SGHDT and CDR2 is YYEEEE in the germline V gene. V gave up 4 bases and J gave up 5 bases; unmatched junction bases: 13. The CDR3 is 17 amino acids. Authors' methods: Reference gene primer amplification yielded estimated nucleated cell counts. Clones were sequenced by immunoSEQ multiplex PCR, and TCRdb holds only the in-frame ones, with some missing. V and J calls and clone size are as listed in that table; D and trimming were resolved from the DNA. The data contain approximately 300,000 clones, 86% of them singletons. Participants came from 24 US areas, aged about 18 to 95 years. Cohorts were determined from participant-reported clinical history. Cohort 3 recovery required two negative PCRs, clearance, or symptom resolution.

The V gene is TRBV5-6, the J gene TRBJ2-5; 11 bases align to TRBD1. The sequence was obtained from a man younger than 45 who had recovered from COVID-19. Sequenced: PBMCs or T cells enriched from blood (not recorded which). CDR3 DNA sequence: TGTGCCAGCAGCGTCTACGGGACAGGGGGGTCGTATGAGACCCAGTACTTC. As protein: CASSVYGTGGSYETQYF. Variable domain in full (rest from reference TRBV5-6 and TRBJ2-5): DAGVTQSPTHLIKTRGQQVTLRCSPKSGHDTVSWYQQALGQGPQFIFQYYEEEERQRGNFPDRFSGHQFPNYSSELNVNALLLGDSALYLCASSVYGTGGSYETQYFGPGTRLLVL.